This record concerns one T cell receptor beta chain sequence. This clone was counted a single time. Its antigen remains undetermined. Base qualities are not recorded, but no much larger clone differs from it by a single base. This entry belongs to a study of blood T cell repertoires in COVID-19 (dated by TCRdb to about 2020). Study-level background: Samples covering the acute and convalescent phases of COVID-19 were provided by collaborators in the United States, Italy and Spain. The material from the prospective study consisted of cDNA or gDNA derived from T cells, B-cell-depleted T cells, or PBMCs. Deeply sampled blood TCRbeta repertoires from subjects exposed to, actively infected with, or recovered from COVID-19 were included in the dataset. The repertoires were released in a freely available public database intended as a resource for research on the immune response to SARS-CoV-2. The samples were drawn from two sources: the first 160 participants of the ongoing ImmuneRACE study, and approximately 1,300 subjects contributed by 6 global collaborators. Sample metadata almost always included a de-identified subject ID, COVID-19 status, age in years and sex. HLA class I and class II types, where available, came from metadata supplied by the sample provider rather than from assay-based typing. Study-level results and caveats: Clinical and demographic metadata were provided uncurated, with the amount varying by source and participant.

V is pruned by 4 bases and J by 10 bases, leaving 6 bases of the junction without a gene match. The germline V gene (reference sequence) sets CDR1 to SGHNT and CDR2 to YYREEE. There are 13 amino acids in the CDR3, from cysteine to phenylalanine inclusive. The read is trimmed to its CDR3 DNA, 39 bases read in frame from base 1. Enrolling through a virtual design, the prospective study's participants ranged in age from roughly 18 to 95 years and lived across 20 to 25 United States geographic areas. Cohort assignment in the prospective study relied on participant-reported clinical history from a screening survey and a study questionnaire. In the prospective study, mobile phlebotomists collected whole blood, serum and a nasopharyngeal or oropharyngeal swab from each participant. Additional blood draws and questionnaires over an approximately 2-month period could optionally be provided by prospective study participants. Before DNA extraction, blood samples from the prospective study were shipped at room temperature or frozen.

The immunoSEQ Assay, a bias-controlled multiplex PCR, was used to amplify TCRbeta CDR3 regions from genomic DNA. On the study's bioinformatics: Nucleated cell counts per sample were estimated from amplification of reference gene primers within the assay. To quantify the absolute abundance of each unique TCRbeta CDR3 rearrangement, sequence reads were collapsed and filtered. Productive Simpson clonality was computed per sample as the square root of Simpson's diversity index over productive rearrangements. As stored in TCRdb, this immuneACCESS dataset retains in-frame rearrangements with V and J assigned. A fraction of the clones does not appear; measured against another copy, unresolved V genes explain less than half of the discrepancy, and the remainder lacks a known reason. Clone size and the V and J calls come from that table; the DNA yielded D and trimming. Present in this sample are about 440,000 clones, roughly 87% of which were seen just once. The top ten constitute under 2% of the sample.

The chain is encoded by TRBV5-4 joined to TRBJ2-1; 9 central bases correspond to TRBD1. The source is a woman between 18 and 29 years old with acute COVID-19. The sample was PBMCs or T cells enriched from blood (not recorded which). The base sequence is TGTGCCAGCAGCGTTGACAGGGGGAGAGAGCAGTTCTTC. It specifies CASSVDRGREQFF.